One sample yielded the 28 T cell receptor beta chains listed below, sequenced in a study of T cell repertoires in cytomegalovirus infection. These receptors have no known antigen. TCRdb re-called the reads with MiXCR, one entry per CDR3 protein. The table records 650,000 to 900,000 distinct CDR3 sequences, 25% to 35% of them present only once. This specimen was cultured CD8+ T cells from PBMCs, taken from culture after CMV antigen stimulation. The receptors were sampled from a human donor in good health (CMV status not recorded). Some clones in this sample may be carry-over from other donors' samples.

The chain employs TRBV19 and TRBJ2-1; no definite D call. Per germline, CDR1 LNHDA and CDR2 SQIVND (reference sequence). This CDR3 has 14 amino acids. The V and J ends lost 3 bases and 2 bases respectively, with 8 bases between them. Here the CDR3 reads CASSMVGPYNEQFF. In DNA, the CDR3 is TGTGCCAGTAGTATGGTCGGCCCCTACAATGAGCAGTTCTTC.

This rearrangement joins TRBV12-3 or TRBV12-4 to TRBJ2-2; D is undetermined. The V and J ends lost 3 bases and 2 bases respectively, with 16 bases between them. CDR3 length: 17 residues. The CDR3 region is CASSFGTDRTNTGELFF. The CDR3 DNA follows: TGTGCCAGCAGTTTCGGTACAGATCGTACCAACACCGGGGAGCTGTTTTTT.

The DNA of the CDR3 is TGTGCCAGGGGGGGACTCTACAATGAGCAGTTCTTC. It yields the protein CARGGLYNEQFF. The chain recombines TRBV2 with TRBJ2-1, with D possibly being TRBD2 (6 bases). Germline lookup yields CDR1 SNHLY and CDR2 FYNNEI. The CDR3 spans 12 residues. Trimming stripped 9 bases from V and 3 bases from J, with 9 bases between.

This clonotype has at least ten counts. The chain uses TRBV7-2 and TRBJ1-2; 7 bases are shared with TRBD1. The CDR3 consists of 14 residues. Trimming took 2 bases from V and 4 from J; bases not matched to a gene: 4. Germline CDR1 SGHTA, CDR2 FQGNSA. The CDR3 protein is CASSLTGATYGYTF. For the CDR3, the DNA is TGTGCCAGCAGCTTAACAGGGGCCACCTATGGCTACACCTTC.

The J gene is TRBJ1-2, the V gene TRBV29-1, with 11 bases fitting TRBD1. In germline, CDR1 is SQVTM, CDR2 ANQGSEA. The CDR3 length is 16 residues. The V gene end was trimmed by 1 base and the J gene end by 4 bases; junction bases not matched to a gene: 8. CDR3 loop: CSVEAGQGALGYGYTF. The DNA of the CDR3 is TGCAGCGTTGAAGCCGGACAGGGGGCATTGGGCTATGGCTACACCTTC.

The rearrangement links TRBV19 to TRBJ1-1; no firm D call. CDR1 LNHDA and CDR2 SQIVND come from the germline V gene (reference sequence). Trimming stripped 3 bases from V and 0 bases from J, with 8 bases between. This CDR3 has 14 amino acids. The CDR3 loop reads CASSMLNLNTEAFF. CDR3 in DNA: TGTGCCAGTAGTATGTTGAACTTGAACACTGAAGCTTTCTTT. Together with reference TRBV19 and TRBJ1-1, the CDR3 gives the full variable domain: DGGITQSPKYLFRKEGQNVTLSCEQNLNHDAMYWYRQDPGQGLRLIYYSQIVNDFQKGDIAEGYSVSREKKESFPLTVTSAQKNPTAFYLCASSMLNLNTEAFFGQGTRLTVV.

The chain links TRBV27 to TRBJ2-4; a possible D gene is TRBD2 (6 bases). V lost 3 bases and J 3 bases, leaving 9 bases between the germline ends. The germline V gene encodes CDR1 MNHEY and CDR2 SMNVEV (reference sequence). The CDR3 is 14 amino acids. The CDR3 is CASSLRGGKNIQYF. CDR3 bases: TGTGCCAGCAGTTTGAGGGGAGGCAAAAACATTCAGTACTTC.

The chain employs TRBV25-1 and TRBJ2-7; D unresolved. Germline CDR1 MGHDK, CDR2 SYGVNS. V lost 8 bases and J lost 3, with 8 bases in between. This CDR3 spans 11 amino acids. CDR3 sequence: CASGTHYEQYF. CDR3 nucleotides: TGTGCCAGCGGAACCCACTACGAGCAGTACTTC.

The V and J genes are TRBV27 and TRBJ1-1; maybe TRBD1 (6 bases). Trimming pared 2 bases from V and 6 bases from J, leaving 13 bases between. The CDR3 has 14 residues. CDR1 and CDR2 (germline): MNHEY, SMNVEV (reference sequence). CDR3 nucleotide sequence: TGTGCCAGCAGTTTAGGCCAGGGGACCTCTGAAGCTTTCTTT. Amino acids: CASSLGQGTSEAFF.

This clonotype was picked up many times. This chain joins TRBV27 and TRBJ2-2, with D possibly matching TRBD2 (5 bases). CDR3 length equals 14 residues. V lost 6 bases, J lost 0 bases, and 8 bases lay in between. Germline-derived CDR1 and CDR2 are MNHEY and SMNVEV (reference sequence). The CDR3 here is CASSFGTNTGELFF. CDR3 nucleotide sequence: TGTGCCAGCAGCTTCGGGACGAACACCGGGGAGCTGTTTTTT.

This clonotype has just a few counts. The chain has TRBV6-2 or TRBV6-3 and TRBJ1-1, with D possibly being TRBD1 (5 bases). This CDR3 is 14 amino acids long. Trimming stripped 4 bases from V and 8 bases from J, with 17 bases between. Germline CDR1 MNHEY, CDR2 SVGEGT. The CDR3 bases are TGTGCCAGCAGTTCCATCGGATCCGGGGGGGAAGCTTTCTTT. This sequence encodes CASSSIGSGGEAFF.

This clonotype appeared once. CDR3 protein: CASSLRGGDTGELFF. DNA of the CDR3: TGTGCCAGCAGCTTGCGGGGGGGGGACACCGGGGAGCTGTTTTTT. J is TRBJ2-2 and V is TRBV5-4; 8 bases are a match to TRBD2. From germline, CDR1 is SGHNT and CDR2 YYREEE (reference sequence). CDR3 length: 15 residues. Germline trimming cut 1 base from V and 3 bases from J; bases unmatched to any gene: 2.

This clonotype was counted at least ten times. The CDR3 sequence is CASSARGVVSYNEQFF. The CDR3 DNA follows: TGTGCCAGCAGTGCCCGGGGGGTTGTCTCCTACAATGAGCAGTTCTTC. The chain has TRBV6-2 or TRBV6-3 and TRBJ2-1; 7 bases agree with TRBD2. Germline CDR1 reads MNHEY; CDR2 reads SVGEGT. V gave up 5 bases and J gave up 0 bases; unmatched junction bases: 7. The CDR3 is made up of 16 amino acids.

The V call is TRBV28, the J call TRBJ2-7, with 9 bases identical to TRBD1. Germline loops: CDR1 MDHEN, CDR2 SYDVKM. J gave up 2 bases and V 4 bases, and 9 bases lay outside the gene matches. This CDR3 spans 16 amino acids. The CDR3 region has the DNA TGTGCCAGCAGTTCCCCCCGGGACAGGGACCCCTACGAGCAGTACGTC. Translation: CASSSPRDRDPYEQYV.

This sequence joins TRBV7-8 and TRBJ2-7, with no clear D. The V and J ends lost 1 base and 3 bases respectively, with 10 bases between them. The CDR3 is 14 residues long. Per germline, CDR1 SGHVS and CDR2 FQNEAQ. DNA of the CDR3: TGTGCCAGCAGCTTAGACTACATAGACTACGAGCAGTACGTC. Its translation: CASSLDYIDYEQYV.

This rearrangement joins TRBV13 to TRBJ2-7; a possible D gene is TRBD1 (5 bases). V lost 5 bases, J lost 2 bases, and 13 bases lay in between. Germline V gene sequence: CDR1 PRHDT, CDR2 FYEKMQ (reference sequence). The CDR3 has 14 amino acids. The CDR3 here is CASSPLRVPYEQYV. In DNA form, the CDR3 reads TGTGCCAGCAGCCCCCTCAGGGTCCCCTACGAGCAGTACGTC.

This clonotype was recorded many times. The chain recombines TRBV6-1 with TRBJ1-1; 8 bases map to TRBD1. V shed 5 bases and J 4 bases; nucleotides not matched to a gene: 9. The CDR3 has 15 amino acids. The germline gives CDR1 MNHNS, CDR2 SASEGT. For the CDR3, the DNA is TGTGCCAGCAGTAAAACCGGGACAGGAGGCACTGAAGCTTTCTTT. Its protein is CASSKTGTGGTEAFF.

The chain has TRBV7-9 and TRBJ1-2; tentative D call: TRBD1 (6 bases). CDR1 and CDR2 (germline): SEHNR, FQNEAQ (reference sequence). CDR3 length: 16 amino acids. Trimming took off 1 base at V and 0 bases at J, with 12 bases between the two ends. The CDR3 protein is CASSLVTGPTNYGYTF. CDR3 DNA: TGTGCCAGCAGCTTAGTAACAGGGCCTACTAACTATGGCTACACCTTC.

In this sample, this clonotype turned up a few times. The J gene is TRBJ1-4, the V gene TRBV4-1; TRBD1 agrees at 12 bases. The CDR3 is 14 residues long. After removal of 5 bases from V and 10 bases from J, the junction contained 5 bases not matched to a gene. Germline CDR1 reads MGHRA; CDR2 reads YSYEKL. The CDR3 DNA is TGCGCCAGCAGCTCCGGGACAGGGGGCAGAAAACTGTTTTTT. Translating gives CASSSGTGGRKLFF.

This chain links TRBV12-3 or TRBV12-4 with TRBJ2-5, with D maybe TRBD2 (6 bases). The CDR3 runs to 15 residues. The germline V and J ends were trimmed by 6 bases and 1 base, with 15 bases remaining between them. The DNA for the CDR3 is TGTGCCAGCAGCAATTTGGCGGGGCCCCAAGAGACCCAGTACTTC. It is translated as CASSNLAGPQETQYF.

In this sample, this clonotype turned up many times. The CDR3 is CASSLPPLAGGPLAKNIQYF. CDR3 in DNA: TGTGCCAGCAGCTTGCCTCCCCTAGCGGGGGGGCCTCTAGCCAAAAACATTCAGTACTTC. The chain carries TRBV7-8 and TRBJ2-4; 12 positions agree with TRBD2. This CDR3 spans 20 amino acids. Germline lookup yields CDR1 SGHVS and CDR2 FQNEAQ. V was clipped by 3 bases and J by 0 bases; unmatched bases: 12. The complete variable domain, with remaining parts taken from reference TRBV7-8 and TRBJ2-4, reads GAGVSQSPRYKVAKRGQDVALRCDPISGHVSLFWYQQALGQGPEFLTYFQNEAQLDKSGLPSDRFFAERPEGSVSTLKIQRTQQEDSAVYLCASSLPPLAGGPLAKNIQYFGAGTRLSVL.

V is TRBV4-1 and J is TRBJ1-1; 8 bases are a match to TRBD1. V was clipped by 1 base and J by 7 bases; unmatched bases: 5. CDR1 and CDR2 (germline): MGHRA, YSYEKL. The CDR3 contains 14 residues. The CDR3 protein is CASSQGTGNVEAFF. As DNA, the CDR3 is TGCGCCAGCAGCCAAGGGACAGGGAACGTTGAAGCTTTCTTT.

This clonotype was observed at least ten times. The CDR3 coding sequence is TGTGCCAGCAGTCCGTTCCAGGGGGAAGGCTATGGCTACACCTTC. It is translated as CASSPFQGEGYGYTF. J is TRBJ1-2 and V is TRBV12-3 or TRBV12-4; TRBD1 agrees at 7 bases. The V segment lost 5 bases and the J segment 4 bases; nucleotides outside the gene matches: 10. The CDR3 covers 15 residues.

DNA of the CDR3: TGCGCCAGCAGCCAAGACCCAGGTTTAACAGATACGCAGTATTTT. This encodes CASSQDPGLTDTQYF. The chain joins TRBV4-1 to TRBJ2-3; D gene ambiguous. Germline V gene sequence: CDR1 MGHRA, CDR2 YSYEKL. The V gene lost 0 bases and the J gene lost 3 bases, with 10 bases spanning the gap. The CDR3 covers 15 residues.

This clonotype was observed a few times. This chain uses TRBV12-3 or TRBV12-4 with TRBJ2-3; D is possibly TRBD1 or TRBD2 (6 bases each). Between the trimmed V and J ends, which lost 4 bases and 5 bases, there was a span of 19 bases. The CDR3 consists of 16 residues. The chain's CDR3 is CASSSPFTGAEDTQYF. CDR3 DNA: TGTGCCAGCAGTTCGCCTTTCACGGGGGCAGAAGATACGCAGTATTTT.

In its sample, this clonotype was seen a few times. This chain connects TRBV27 to TRBJ2-3, with D possibly TRBD1 on 5 matching bases. The V end lost 7 bases, the J end lost 0 bases, and 14 bases lay between the germline ends. Germline loops: CDR1 MNHEY, CDR2 SMNVEV (reference sequence). The CDR3 has 15 amino acids. The CDR3 DNA is TGTGCCAGCACCAGGGAATGGGCTAGCACAGATACGCAGTATTTT. Residues: CASTREWASTDTQYF.

This clonotype was picked up a small number of times. V is TRBV12-3 or TRBV12-4 and J is TRBJ2-5; possible D gene TRBD2, 5 bases. CDR3 length: 11 residues. The V gene lost 5 bases and the J gene lost 10 bases, with 11 bases spanning the gap. The CDR3 sequence: CASSEGVGQYF. CDR3 DNA: TGTGCCAGCAGTGAGGGAGTTGGCCAGTACTTC.

This clonotype was seen many times. The chain employs TRBV7-6 and TRBJ1-6; 7 nucleotides line up with TRBD1. The CDR3 has 15 amino acids. J gave up 10 bases and V 0 bases, and 6 bases lay outside the gene matches. Per germline, CDR1 SGHVS and CDR2 FNYEAQ. The DNA of the CDR3 is TGTGCCAGCAGCTTAGCCGCCCAGGGGGAATCACCCCTCCACTTT. Protein: CASSLAAQGESPLHF.